One TCR beta chain is described in this entry. What it binds is not known. The sample is drawn from a study of vaccination and CD4 T cells after COVID-19. Study as a whole: SARS-CoV-2 had been detected by nasal swab PCR in convalescent patients; nine were mild, one severe.

An Oncomine TCR Beta short-read assay was used to sequence the DNA from cultured CD4+ T cells. Via MiXCR, TCRdb re-called the PCR reads, giving one row per CDR3 protein. The repertoire holds 20,000 to 25,000 distinct CDR3 sequences, with roughly two fifths as singletons. Treatment noted: roughly 10-day PBMC culture with coronavirus spike peptide pools or control peptides (ViraFEST assay). Via ViraFEST, peptide pools expanded antigen-specific T cells before TCR sequencing. V lost 4 bases, J lost 4 bases, and 16 bases lay in between. The CDR3 runs to 15 residues. The V gene's germline CDR1 is SGHTA and CDR2 FQGNSA. General study findings and limits: SARS-CoV-2-reactive clonotypes rose nonsignificantly, with the median going from about 20 to 38.

Material: CD4+ T cells from blood, cultured in vitro, obtained before SARS-CoV-2 vaccination. The chain joins TRBV7-2 to TRBJ1-2; a possible D gene is TRBD1 (5 bases). This receptor was obtained from a human donor who had recovered from COVID-19. In DNA form, the CDR3 reads TGTGCCAGCAGCTCTTACAGGACGCGTAGCTATGGCTACACCTTC. It yields the protein CASSSYRTRSYGYTF.